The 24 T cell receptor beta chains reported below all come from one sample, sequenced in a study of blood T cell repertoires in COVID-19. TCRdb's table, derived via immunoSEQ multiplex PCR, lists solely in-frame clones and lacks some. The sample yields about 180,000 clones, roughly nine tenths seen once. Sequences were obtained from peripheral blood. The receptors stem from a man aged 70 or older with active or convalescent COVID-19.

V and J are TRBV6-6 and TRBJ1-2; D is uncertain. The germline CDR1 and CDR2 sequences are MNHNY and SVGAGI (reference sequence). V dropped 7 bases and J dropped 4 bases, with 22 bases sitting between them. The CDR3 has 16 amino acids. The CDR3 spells CASTTPGTLGSYGYTF. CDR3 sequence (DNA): TGTGCCAGCACCACACCGGGCACGCTAGGGAGCTATGGCTACACCTTC.

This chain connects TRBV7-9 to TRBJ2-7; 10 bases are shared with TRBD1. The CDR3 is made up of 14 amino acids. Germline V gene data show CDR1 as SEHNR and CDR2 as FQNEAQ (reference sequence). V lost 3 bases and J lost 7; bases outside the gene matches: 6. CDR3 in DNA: TGTGCCAGCAGCTTCGGGACAGGGGCGAAAGAGCAGTACTTC. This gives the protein CASSFGTGAKEQYF.

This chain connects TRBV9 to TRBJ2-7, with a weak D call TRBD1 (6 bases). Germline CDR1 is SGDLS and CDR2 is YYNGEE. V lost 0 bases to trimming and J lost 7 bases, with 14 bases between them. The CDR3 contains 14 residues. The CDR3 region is CASSVGTERSEQYF. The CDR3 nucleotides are TGTGCCAGCAGCGTAGGGACAGAACGCTCGGAGCAGTACTTC.

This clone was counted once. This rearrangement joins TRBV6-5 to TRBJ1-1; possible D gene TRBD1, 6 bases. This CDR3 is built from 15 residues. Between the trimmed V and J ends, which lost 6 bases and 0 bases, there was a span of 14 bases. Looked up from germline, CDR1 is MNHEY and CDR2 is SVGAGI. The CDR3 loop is CASSPDRIMNTEAFF. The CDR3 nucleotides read TGTGCCAGCAGCCCCGACAGGATCATGAACACTGAAGCTTTCTTT.

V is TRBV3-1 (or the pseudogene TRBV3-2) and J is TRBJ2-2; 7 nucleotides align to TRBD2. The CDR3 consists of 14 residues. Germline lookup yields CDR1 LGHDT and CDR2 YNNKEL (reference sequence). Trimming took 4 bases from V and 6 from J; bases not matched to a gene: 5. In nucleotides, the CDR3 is TGTGCCAGCAGCCCGTCGGGGGGTGCCGGGGAGCTGTTTTTT. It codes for CASSPSGGAGELFF.

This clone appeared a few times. DNA for the CDR3: TGTGCCAGCAGTGAATCTGTAGGGGATAATTCACCCCTCCACTTT. This translates into CASSESVGDNSPLHF. V and J are TRBV25-1 and TRBJ1-6; D might be TRBD1 (5 bases). CDR1 is MGHDK, CDR2 SYGVNS, per germline. The CDR3 loop spans 15 amino acids. V lost 1 base, J lost 5 bases, and 9 bases lay in between.

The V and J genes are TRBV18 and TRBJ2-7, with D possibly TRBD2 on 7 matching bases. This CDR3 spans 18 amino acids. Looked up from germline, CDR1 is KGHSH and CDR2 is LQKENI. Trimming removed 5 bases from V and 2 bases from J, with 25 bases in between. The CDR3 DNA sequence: TGTGCCAGCTCAAAGGGGGTGTTGAAGCGGGGAGAAACCTACGAGCAGTACTTC. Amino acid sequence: CASSKGVLKRGETYEQYF.

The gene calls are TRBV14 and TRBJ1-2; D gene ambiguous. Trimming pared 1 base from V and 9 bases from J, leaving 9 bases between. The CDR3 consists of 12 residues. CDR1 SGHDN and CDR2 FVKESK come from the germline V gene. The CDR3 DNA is TGTGCCAGCAGCCAAGCTCCGGGAAGCTACACCTTC. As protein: CASSQAPGSYTF.

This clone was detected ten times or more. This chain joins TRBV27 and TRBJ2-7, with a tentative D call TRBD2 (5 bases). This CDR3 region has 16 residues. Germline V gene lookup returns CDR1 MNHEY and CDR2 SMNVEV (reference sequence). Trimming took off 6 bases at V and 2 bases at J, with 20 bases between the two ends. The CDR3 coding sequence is TGTGCCAGCAGATCACTCTCAGCGGTTAGCGCCTACGAGCAGTACTTC. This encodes CASRSLSAVSAYEQYF.

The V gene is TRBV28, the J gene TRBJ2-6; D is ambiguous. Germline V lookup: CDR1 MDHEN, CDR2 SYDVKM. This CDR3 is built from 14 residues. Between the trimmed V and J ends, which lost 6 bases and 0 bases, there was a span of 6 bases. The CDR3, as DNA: TGTGCCAGCAGACGCAGCTCTGGGGCCAACGTCCTGACTTTC. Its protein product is CASRRSSGANVLTF.

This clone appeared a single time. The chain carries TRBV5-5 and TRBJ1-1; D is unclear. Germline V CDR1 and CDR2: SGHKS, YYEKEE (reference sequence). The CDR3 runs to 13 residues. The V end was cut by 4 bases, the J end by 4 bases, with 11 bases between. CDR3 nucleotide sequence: TGTGCCAGCAGCGCCCACACCTCCACTGAAGCTTTCTTT. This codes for CASSAHTSTEAFF.

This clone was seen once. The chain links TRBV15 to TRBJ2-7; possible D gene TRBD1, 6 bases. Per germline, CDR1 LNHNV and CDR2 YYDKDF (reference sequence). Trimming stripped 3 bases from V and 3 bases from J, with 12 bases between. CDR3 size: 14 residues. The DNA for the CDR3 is TGTGCCACCAGCAGGTCACGGGACAACTACGAGCAGTACTTC. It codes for CATSRSRDNYEQYF. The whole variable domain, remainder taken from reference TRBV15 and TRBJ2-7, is DAMVIQNPRYQVTQFGKPVTLSCSQTLNHNVMYWYQQKSSQAPKLLFHYYDKDFNNEADTPDNFQSRRPNTSFCFLDIRSPGLGDTAMYLCATSRSRDNYEQYFGPGTRLTVT.

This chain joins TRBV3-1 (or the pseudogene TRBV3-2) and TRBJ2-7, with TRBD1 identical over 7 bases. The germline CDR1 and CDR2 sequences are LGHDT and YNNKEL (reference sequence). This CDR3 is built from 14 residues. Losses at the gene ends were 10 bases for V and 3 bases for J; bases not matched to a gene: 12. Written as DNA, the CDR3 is TGTGCCATCTCCCAGACAGGGAGAGGCTACGAGCAGTACTTC. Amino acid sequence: CAISQTGRGYEQYF.

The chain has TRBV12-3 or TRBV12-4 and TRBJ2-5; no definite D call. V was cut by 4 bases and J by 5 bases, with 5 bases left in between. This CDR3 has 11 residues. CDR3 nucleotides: TGTGCCAGCAGTTCAGTTGAGACCCAGTACTTC. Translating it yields CASSSVETQYF.

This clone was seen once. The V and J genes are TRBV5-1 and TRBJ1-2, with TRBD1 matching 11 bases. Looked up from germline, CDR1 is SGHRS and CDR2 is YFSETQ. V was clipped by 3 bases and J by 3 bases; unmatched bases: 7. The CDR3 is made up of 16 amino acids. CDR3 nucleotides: TGCGCCAGCAGCTCCCGTGGACAGGGGGCGGACTATGGCTACACCTTC. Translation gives CASSSRGQGADYGYTF.

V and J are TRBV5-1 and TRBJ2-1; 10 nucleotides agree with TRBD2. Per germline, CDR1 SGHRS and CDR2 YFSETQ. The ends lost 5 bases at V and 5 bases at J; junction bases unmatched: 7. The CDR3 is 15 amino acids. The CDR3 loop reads CASRPSSGSDNEQFF. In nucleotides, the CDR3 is TGCGCCAGCAGACCCTCTAGCGGGAGCGACAATGAGCAGTTCTTC.

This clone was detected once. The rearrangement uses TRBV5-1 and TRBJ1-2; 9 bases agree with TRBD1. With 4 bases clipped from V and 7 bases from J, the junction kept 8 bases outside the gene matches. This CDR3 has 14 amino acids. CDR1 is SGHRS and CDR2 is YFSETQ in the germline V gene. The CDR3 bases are TGCGCCAGCAGCCAGGACAGGGGAGTTAGTGGCTACACCTTC. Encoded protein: CASSQDRGVSGYTF.

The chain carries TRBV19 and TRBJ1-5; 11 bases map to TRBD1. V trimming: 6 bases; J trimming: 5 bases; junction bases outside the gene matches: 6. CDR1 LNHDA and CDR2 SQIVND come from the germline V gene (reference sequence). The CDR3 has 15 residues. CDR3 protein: CASRLGQGVHQPQHF. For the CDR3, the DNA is TGTGCCAGTAGATTGGGACAGGGGGTTCATCAGCCCCAGCATTTT.

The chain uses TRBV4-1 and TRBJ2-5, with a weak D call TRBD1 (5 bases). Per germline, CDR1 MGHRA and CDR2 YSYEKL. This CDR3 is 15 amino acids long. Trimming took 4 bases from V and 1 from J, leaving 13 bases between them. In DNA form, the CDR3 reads TGCGCCAGCAGCCGTACTGGACACATCCAAGAGACCCAGTACTTC. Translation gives CASSRTGHIQETQYF.

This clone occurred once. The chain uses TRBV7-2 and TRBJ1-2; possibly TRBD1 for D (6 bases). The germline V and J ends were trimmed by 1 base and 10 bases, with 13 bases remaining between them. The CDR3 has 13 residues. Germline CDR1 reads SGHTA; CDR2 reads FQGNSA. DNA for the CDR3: TGTGCCAGCAGCTTAGGAGGACAGCAATCCTACACCTTC. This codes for CASSLGGQQSYTF. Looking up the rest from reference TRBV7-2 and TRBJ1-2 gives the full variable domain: GAGVSQSPSNKVTEKGKDVELRCDPISGHTALYWYRQSLGQGLEFLIYFQGNSAPDKSGLPSDRFSAERTGGSVSTLTIQRTQQEDSAVYLCASSLGGQQSYTFGSGTRLTVV.

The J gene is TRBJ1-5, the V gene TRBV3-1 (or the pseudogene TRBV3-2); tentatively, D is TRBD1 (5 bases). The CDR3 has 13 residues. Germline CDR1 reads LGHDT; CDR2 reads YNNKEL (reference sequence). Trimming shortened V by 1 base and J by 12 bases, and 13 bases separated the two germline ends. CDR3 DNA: TGTGCCAGCAGCCAAGCAGGGCGGTCCGTCCAGCATTTT. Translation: CASSQAGRSVQHF.

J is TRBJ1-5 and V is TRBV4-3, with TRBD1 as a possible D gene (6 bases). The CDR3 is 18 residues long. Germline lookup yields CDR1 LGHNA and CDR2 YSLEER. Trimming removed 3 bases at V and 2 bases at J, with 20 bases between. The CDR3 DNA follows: TGCGCCAGCAGCCATCCGACCCCCTGGACAGTTTGCAATCAGCCCCAGCATTTT. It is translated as CASSHPTPWTVCNQPQHF.

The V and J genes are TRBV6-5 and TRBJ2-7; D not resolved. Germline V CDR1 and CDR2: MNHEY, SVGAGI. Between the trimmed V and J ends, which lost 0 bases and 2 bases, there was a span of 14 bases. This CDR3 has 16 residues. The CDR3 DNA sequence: TGTGCCAGCAGTTACTCGGGCCGATTCAGCACCTACGAGCAGTACTTC. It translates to CASSYSGRFSTYEQYF.

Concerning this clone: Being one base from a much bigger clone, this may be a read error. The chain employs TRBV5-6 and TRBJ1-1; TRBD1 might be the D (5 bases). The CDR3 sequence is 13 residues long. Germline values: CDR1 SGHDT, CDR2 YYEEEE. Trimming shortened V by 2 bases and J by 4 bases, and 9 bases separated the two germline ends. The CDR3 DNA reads TGTGCCAGCAGCTTAGGGGAGGGCACTGAAGCTTTCTTT. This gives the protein CASSLGEGTEAFF.